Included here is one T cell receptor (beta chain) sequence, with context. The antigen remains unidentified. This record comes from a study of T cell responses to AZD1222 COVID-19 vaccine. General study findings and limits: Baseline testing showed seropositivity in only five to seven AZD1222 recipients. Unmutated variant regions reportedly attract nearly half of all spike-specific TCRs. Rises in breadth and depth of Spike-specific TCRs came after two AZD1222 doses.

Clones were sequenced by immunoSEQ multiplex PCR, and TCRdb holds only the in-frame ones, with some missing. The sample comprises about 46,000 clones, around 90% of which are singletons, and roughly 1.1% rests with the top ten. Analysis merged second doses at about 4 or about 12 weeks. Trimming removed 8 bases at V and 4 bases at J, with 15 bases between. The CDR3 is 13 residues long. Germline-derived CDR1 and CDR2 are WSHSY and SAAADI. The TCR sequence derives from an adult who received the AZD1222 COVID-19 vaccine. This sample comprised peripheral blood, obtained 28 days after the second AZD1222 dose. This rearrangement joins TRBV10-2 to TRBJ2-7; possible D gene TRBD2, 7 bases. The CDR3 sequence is CASLTSGTYEQYF. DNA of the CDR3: TGCGCCAGCCTGACCAGCGGGACATACGAGCAGTACTTC.